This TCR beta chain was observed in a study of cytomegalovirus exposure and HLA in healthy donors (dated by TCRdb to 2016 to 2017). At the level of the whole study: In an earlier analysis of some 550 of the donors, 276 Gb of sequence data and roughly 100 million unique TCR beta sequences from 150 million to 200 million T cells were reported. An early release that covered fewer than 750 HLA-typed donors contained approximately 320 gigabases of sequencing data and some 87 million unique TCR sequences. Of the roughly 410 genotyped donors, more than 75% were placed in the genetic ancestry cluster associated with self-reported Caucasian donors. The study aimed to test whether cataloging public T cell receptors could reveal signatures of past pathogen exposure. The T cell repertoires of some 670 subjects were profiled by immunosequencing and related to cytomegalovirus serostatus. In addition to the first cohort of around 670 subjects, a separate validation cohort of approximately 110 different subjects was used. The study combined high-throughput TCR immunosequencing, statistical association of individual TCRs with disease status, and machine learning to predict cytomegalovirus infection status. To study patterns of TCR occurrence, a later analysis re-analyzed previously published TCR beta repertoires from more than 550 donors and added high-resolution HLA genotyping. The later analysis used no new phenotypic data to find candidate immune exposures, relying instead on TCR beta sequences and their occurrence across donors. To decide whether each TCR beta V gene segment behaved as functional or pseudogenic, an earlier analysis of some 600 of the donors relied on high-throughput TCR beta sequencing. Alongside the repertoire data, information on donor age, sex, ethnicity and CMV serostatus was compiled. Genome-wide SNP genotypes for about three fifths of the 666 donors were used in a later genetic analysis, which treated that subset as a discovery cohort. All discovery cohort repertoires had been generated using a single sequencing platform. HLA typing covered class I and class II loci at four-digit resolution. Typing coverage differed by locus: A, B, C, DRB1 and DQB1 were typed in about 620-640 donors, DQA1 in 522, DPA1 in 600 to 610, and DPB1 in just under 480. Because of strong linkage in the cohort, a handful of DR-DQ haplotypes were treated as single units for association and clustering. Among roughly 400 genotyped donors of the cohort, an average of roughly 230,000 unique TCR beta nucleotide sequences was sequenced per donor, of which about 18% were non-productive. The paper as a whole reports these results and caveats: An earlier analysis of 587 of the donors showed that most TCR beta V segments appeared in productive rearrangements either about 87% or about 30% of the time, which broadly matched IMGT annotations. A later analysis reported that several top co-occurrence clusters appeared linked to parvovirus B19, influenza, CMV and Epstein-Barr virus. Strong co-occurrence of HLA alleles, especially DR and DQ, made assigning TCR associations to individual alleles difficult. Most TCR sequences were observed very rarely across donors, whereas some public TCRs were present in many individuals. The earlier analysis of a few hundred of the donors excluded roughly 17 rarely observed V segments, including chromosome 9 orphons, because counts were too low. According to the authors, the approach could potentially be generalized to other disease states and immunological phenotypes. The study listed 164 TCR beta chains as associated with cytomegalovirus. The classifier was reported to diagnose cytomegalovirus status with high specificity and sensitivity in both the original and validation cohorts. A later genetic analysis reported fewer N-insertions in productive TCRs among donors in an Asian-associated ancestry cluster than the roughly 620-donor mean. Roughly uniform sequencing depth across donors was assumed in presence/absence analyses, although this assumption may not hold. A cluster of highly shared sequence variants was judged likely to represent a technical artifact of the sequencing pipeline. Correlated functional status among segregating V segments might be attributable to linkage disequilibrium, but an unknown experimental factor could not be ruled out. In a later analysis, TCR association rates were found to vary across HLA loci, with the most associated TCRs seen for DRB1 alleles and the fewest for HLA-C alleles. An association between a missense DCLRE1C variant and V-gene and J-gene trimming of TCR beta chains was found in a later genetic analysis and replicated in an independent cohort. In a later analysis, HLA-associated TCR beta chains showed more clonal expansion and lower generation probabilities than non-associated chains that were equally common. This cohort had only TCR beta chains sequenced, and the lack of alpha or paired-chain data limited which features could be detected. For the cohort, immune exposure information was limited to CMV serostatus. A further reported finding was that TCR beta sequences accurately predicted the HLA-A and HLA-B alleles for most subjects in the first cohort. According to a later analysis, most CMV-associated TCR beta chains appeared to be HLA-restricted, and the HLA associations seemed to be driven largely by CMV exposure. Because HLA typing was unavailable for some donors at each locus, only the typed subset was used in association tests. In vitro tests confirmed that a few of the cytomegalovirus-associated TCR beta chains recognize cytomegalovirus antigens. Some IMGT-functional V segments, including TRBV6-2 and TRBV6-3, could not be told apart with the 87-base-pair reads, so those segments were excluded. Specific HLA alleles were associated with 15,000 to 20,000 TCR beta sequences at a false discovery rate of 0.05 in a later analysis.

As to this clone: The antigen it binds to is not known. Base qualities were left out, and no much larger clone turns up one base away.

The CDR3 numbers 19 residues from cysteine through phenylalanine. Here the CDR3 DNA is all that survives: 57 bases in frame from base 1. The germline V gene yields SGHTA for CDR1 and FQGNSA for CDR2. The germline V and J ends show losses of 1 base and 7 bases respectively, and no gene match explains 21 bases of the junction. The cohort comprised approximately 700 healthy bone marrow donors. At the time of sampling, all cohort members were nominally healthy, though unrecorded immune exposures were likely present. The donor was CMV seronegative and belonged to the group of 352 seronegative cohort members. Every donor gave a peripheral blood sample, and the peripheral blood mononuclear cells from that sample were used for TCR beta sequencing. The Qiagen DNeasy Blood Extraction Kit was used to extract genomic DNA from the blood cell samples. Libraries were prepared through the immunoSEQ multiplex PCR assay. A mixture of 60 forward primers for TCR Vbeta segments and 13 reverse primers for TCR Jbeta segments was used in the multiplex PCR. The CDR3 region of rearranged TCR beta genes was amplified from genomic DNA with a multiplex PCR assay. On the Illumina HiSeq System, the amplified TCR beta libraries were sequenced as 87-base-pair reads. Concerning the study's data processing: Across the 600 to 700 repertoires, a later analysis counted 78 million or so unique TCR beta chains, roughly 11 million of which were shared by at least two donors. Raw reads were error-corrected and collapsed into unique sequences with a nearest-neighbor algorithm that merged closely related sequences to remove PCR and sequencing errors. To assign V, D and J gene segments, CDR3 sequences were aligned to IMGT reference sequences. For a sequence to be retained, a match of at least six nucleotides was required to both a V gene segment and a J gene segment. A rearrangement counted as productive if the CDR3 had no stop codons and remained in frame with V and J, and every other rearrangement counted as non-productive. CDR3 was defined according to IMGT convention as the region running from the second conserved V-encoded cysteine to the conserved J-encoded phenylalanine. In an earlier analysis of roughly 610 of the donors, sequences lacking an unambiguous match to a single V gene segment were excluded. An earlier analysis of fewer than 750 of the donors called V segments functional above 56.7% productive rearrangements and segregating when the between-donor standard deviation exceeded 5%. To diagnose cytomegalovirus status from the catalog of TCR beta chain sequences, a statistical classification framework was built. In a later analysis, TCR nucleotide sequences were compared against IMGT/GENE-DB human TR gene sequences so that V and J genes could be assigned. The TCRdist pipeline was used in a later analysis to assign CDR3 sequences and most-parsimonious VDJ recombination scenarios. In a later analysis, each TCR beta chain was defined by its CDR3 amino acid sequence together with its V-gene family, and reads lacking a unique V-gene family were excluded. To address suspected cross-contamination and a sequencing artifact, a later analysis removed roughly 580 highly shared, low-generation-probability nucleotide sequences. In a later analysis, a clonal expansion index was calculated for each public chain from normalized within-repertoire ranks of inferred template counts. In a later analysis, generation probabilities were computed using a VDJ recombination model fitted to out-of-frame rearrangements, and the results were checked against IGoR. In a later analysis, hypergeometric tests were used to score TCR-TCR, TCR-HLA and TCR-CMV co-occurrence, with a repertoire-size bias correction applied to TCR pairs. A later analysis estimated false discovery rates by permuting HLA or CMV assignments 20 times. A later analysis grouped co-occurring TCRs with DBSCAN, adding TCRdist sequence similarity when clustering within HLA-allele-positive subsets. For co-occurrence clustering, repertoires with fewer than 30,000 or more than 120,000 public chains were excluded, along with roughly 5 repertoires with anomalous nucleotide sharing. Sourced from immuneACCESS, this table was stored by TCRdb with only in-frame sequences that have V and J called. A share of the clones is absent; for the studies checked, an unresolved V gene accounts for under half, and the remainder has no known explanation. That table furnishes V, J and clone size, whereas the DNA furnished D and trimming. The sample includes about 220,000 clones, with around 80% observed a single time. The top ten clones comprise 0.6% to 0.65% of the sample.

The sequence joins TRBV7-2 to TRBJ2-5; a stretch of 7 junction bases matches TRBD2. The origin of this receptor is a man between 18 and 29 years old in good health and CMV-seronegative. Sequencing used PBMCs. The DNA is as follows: TGTGCCAGCAGCTTAGTCGTGGCTGGGCTAGCGGCCTGGGGAGGGACCCAGTACTTC. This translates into CASSLVVAGLAAWGGTQYF.